A selection of T cell receptor beta chains follows, all from one sample in a study of cytomegalovirus exposure and HLA in healthy donors. Sequencing used immunoSEQ multiplex PCR; TCRdb keeps in-frame clones, though not all of them. This sample has about 300,000 clones, with about nine tenths found just once. The sequenced sample consisted of PBMCs. These receptors came from a middle-aged man in good health and CMV-seropositive. Both conserved end residues are trimmed from each CDR3. Each record gives: CDR3 length, V gene, D gene, J gene, CDR3 protein. D genes are given only for firm matches.

>11|TRBV6-5|TRBD2|TRBJ2-1
ATAGWPYNEQF
>12|TRBV4-2|-|TRBJ2-7
ASSHGGSGYEQY
>15|TRBV28|-|TRBJ1-3
ASSFLGIGRSGNTIY
>12|TRBV27|TRBD1|TRBJ2-7
ASSWTGAAYEQY
>11|TRBV7-2|TRBD2|TRBJ2-5
ASSLAGGEAQY
>12|TRBV5-4|TRBD2|TRBJ2-4
ASSLAGGVRVQY
>10|TRBV19|TRBD1|TRBJ2-7
ASRTDRDEQY
>12|TRBV9|TRBD1|TRBJ1-4
ASSGGTDNEKLF
>15|TRBV2|TRBD1|TRBJ1-5
ASRGNPQGEGNQPQH
>12|TRBV6-6|TRBD1|TRBJ1-2
ASSPGQGIYGYT
>11|TRBV6-1|TRBD1|TRBJ2-5
ASRGDSKETQY
>14|TRBV11-2|TRBD2|TRBJ2-1
ASRTSGRAPYNEQF
>14|TRBV7-2|TRBD2|TRBJ2-7
ASSPRTSASSYEQY
>14|TRBV28|TRBD1|TRBJ2-4
ASSPDRGLAKNIQY
>14|TRBV25-1|-|TRBJ2-7
ASSEGIQGQIHEQY
>9|TRBV25-1|-|TRBJ1-3
ASRPDPLRD
>13|TRBV28|TRBD2|TRBJ2-7
ASTIIGTRRHEQY
>12|TRBV5-1|TRBD2|TRBJ2-7
ASSLGGLAGEIT
>11|TRBV12-1|-|TRBJ2-1
ADKGGTYNEQF
>9|TRBV20-1|-|TRBJ1-3
SARETDTIY
>16|TRBV19|TRBD2|TRBJ2-3
ASSSTGGLAGVVDTQY
>9|TRBV28|-|TRBJ1-2
ASRRAIGYT
>12|TRBV4-2|-|TRBJ2-7
ASSLKTAGDEQY
>13|TRBV6-1|-|TRBJ1-2
ASRTGGAQRYGYT
>11|TRBV2|-|TRBJ1-4
ASRRDYNEKLF
>11|TRBV4-1|-|TRBJ1-2
ASSQISYYGYT
>9|TRBV5-1|-|TRBJ1-1
ASYQGREAF
>12|TRBV4-1|-|TRBJ1-5
ASSLRNSNQPQH
>14|TRBV7-2|TRBD2|TRBJ2-1
ASSVTSGRANNEQF
>14|TRBV28|TRBD2|TRBJ2-4
ACGLSGRGGKNIRY
>14|TRBV27|TRBD1|TRBJ1-2
ASTTGQEGLNSGYT
>14|TRBV7-9|-|TRBJ2-5
ASSPARGIGKETQY
>12|TRBV29-1|-|TRBJ2-1
SVEGGGVHNEQF
>11|TRBV10-3|-|TRBJ1-1
AISTLRGTEAF
>13|TRBV7-9|TRBD2|TRBJ2-7
ASSSGGQDPYEQY
>11|TRBV15|-|TRBJ2-1
ATSFQGYNEQF
>14|TRBV6-6|-|TRBJ1-5
ASSYPRYNSNQPQH
>13|TRBV10-2|-|TRBJ2-2
ASSEPWERTGELF
>13|TRBV18|-|TRBJ2-1
ASSPPQRSYNEQF
>11|TRBV30|-|TRBJ1-1
AWSVIPGTEAF
>10|TRBV18|-|TRBJ1-1
ASSPQNTEAF
>15|TRBV5-6|-|TRBJ1-1
ASSLAPRGAKNTEAF
>10|TRBV6-5|-|TRBJ2-1
ASGSGDNEQF
>10|TRBV6-5|-|TRBJ2-1
ASSPGYNEQF
>11|TRBV10-3|TRBD2|TRBJ2-7
AISLADTYEQY
>13|TRBV7-9|-|TRBJ2-1
ASSPRESSYNEQF
>12|TRBV5-4|-|TRBJ1-3
ASSLEGSGNTIY